A single sample gave rise to the 20 T cell receptor beta chains below, sequenced in a study of T-cell reconstitution after alpha-beta-depleted transplantation in children. Unique molecular identifiers were incorporated during preparation of the TCRbeta library. TCRdb itself ran the PCR reads through MiXCR, one entry per CDR3 protein. Of about 980,000 distinct CDR3 sequences in the sample, less than 30% were seen once. Sequenced here: PBMCs, mostly from graft donor cells, sampled 360 days after TCRalphabeta/CD19-depleted stem cell transplant. The origin of the receptors is a boy in the first two years of life who had a stem cell transplant for SCID, so the T cells may come from the graft donor.

The chain carries TRBV10-3 and TRBJ1-2, with D unclear. This CDR3 has 14 amino acids. V lost 0 bases to trimming and J lost 3 bases, with 8 bases between them. The germline V gene encodes CDR1 ENHRY and CDR2 SYGVKD. CDR3 in DNA: TGTGCCATCAGTGAGTCAAGTTTAGACTATGGCTACACCTTC. Translated, it gives CAISESSLDYGYTF.

This clonotype was recorded a few times. CDR3 in amino acids: CASSPGTANYEQYF. The CDR3 DNA sequence: TGTGCCAGCAGCCCCGGGACGGCTAACTACGAGCAGTACTTC. The rearrangement uses TRBV7-9 and TRBJ2-7; TRBD1 or TRBD2 may be the D gene (5 bases each). The CDR3 spans 14 residues. V lost 5 bases to trimming and J lost 3 bases, with 14 bases between them. Germline V CDR1 and CDR2: SEHNR, FQNEAQ (reference sequence). The variable domain in full, with the rest retrieved from reference TRBV7-9 and TRBJ2-7, is DTGVSQNPRHKITKRGQNVTFRCDPISEHNRLYWYRQTLGQGPEFLTYFQNEAQLEKSRLLSDRFSAERPKGSFSTLEIQRTEQGDSAMYLCASSPGTANYEQYFGPGTRLTVT.

This sequence joins TRBV20-1 and TRBJ1-1; weak D call: TRBD1 (5 bases). With 4 bases removed from V and 0 bases from J, the gap between germline ends came to 15 bases. This CDR3 is built from 15 residues. Germline V CDR1 and CDR2: DFQATT, SNEGSKA (reference sequence). The CDR3 nucleotides read TGCAGTGCTACAACAGGACACCTTATGAACACTGAAGCTTTCTTT. As protein: CSATTGHLMNTEAFF.

The V and J genes are TRBV28 and TRBJ2-2; D tentatively reads TRBD1 or TRBD2 (5 bases each). V was trimmed by 3 bases and J by 5 bases, leaving 13 bases between them. Germline CDR1 MDHEN, CDR2 SYDVKM. There are 15 residues in the CDR3. In DNA, the CDR3 is TGTGCCAGCAGTTTGTCCCAGGGCGGGACCGGGGAGCTGTTTTTT. The encoded protein is CASSLSQGGTGELFF.

V usage is TRBV20-1 and J usage is TRBJ2-3, with 11 bases lining up with TRBD2. The CDR3 length is 13 residues. The germline V gene encodes CDR1 DFQATT and CDR2 SNEGSKA (reference sequence). CDR3 amino acids: CSDASGGPYTQYF. CDR3 coding DNA: TGCAGCGATGCTAGCGGGGGGCCTTATACGCAGTATTTT.

The V call is TRBV20-1, the J call TRBJ2-1; TRBD2 aligns across 13 bases. CDR3 size: 14 residues. J lost 4 bases, V lost 5 bases, and 2 bases had no gene match. The V gene's germline CDR1 is DFQATT and CDR2 SNEGSKA (reference sequence). CDR3 nucleotide sequence: TGCAGTGCTCTGACTAGCGGGAGGTACAATGAGCAGTTCTTC. Its protein is CSALTSGRYNEQFF.

This clonotype was found a few times. This sequence joins TRBV12-3 or TRBV12-4 and TRBJ1-1; 7 nucleotides line up with TRBD1. CDR3 length equals 13 residues. V lost 5 bases, J lost 8 bases, and 8 bases stayed unmatched. CDR3 bases: TGTGCCAGCAGTCGACAGGGACTCGTGGAAGCTTTCTTT. Encoded protein: CASSRQGLVEAFF.

This clonotype was picked up many times. Mismatch with germline at one junction end may stem from a read error. V is TRBV5-1 and J is TRBJ2-5; TRBD1 agrees at 7 bases. Germline assignment: CDR1 SGHRS and CDR2 YFSETQ. The CDR3 sequence is 14 residues long. CDR3 in amino acids: CASSLGGPQETQYF. CDR3 in DNA: TGTGCCAGCAGTTTAGGGGGCCCCCAAGAGACCCAGTACTTC.

The chain is built from TRBV5-1 and TRBJ1-3, with TRBD1 matching over 8 bases. The CDR3 is 16 amino acids. V was pared by 4 bases and J by 7 bases, with 13 bases of the junction left unmatched. Germline V gene data show CDR1 as SGHRS and CDR2 as YFSETQ. CDR3 nucleotides: TGCGCCAGCAGCACATCTCCTCAGGGGGCAAAGAACACCATATATTTT. It specifies CASSTSPQGAKNTIYF.

This clonotype was observed a few times. The chain combines TRBV20-1 with TRBJ2-3, with TRBD2 identical over 11 bases. The ends lost 6 bases at V and 3 bases at J; junction bases unmatched: 5. Germline V gene data show CDR1 as DFQATT and CDR2 as SNEGSKA (reference sequence). This CDR3 has 14 residues. For the CDR3, the DNA is TGCAGTGCCCTTCCTAGCGGGGGGACAGATACGCAGTATTTT. Protein sequence: CSALPSGGTDTQYF.

This clonotype was seen only a few times. The rearrangement uses TRBV12-3 or TRBV12-4 and TRBJ2-1; TRBD1 aligns across 8 bases. The CDR3 loop spans 14 amino acids. V dropped 3 bases and J dropped 4; count of bases not matched to a gene: 2. The CDR3 protein is CASSLYRGYNEQFF. DNA of the CDR3: TGTGCCAGCAGTTTGTACAGGGGGTACAATGAGCAGTTCTTC.

Only a few counts were recorded for this clonotype. The gene calls are TRBV7-3 and TRBJ2-3; 8 bases fit TRBD1. Trimming at V came to 2 bases and at J to 2 bases, leaving 3 bases not matched to a gene. Germline CDR1 is SGHTA and CDR2 is FQGTGA. The CDR3 spans 15 residues. As DNA, the CDR3 is TGTGCCAGCAGCTTAGCGGGACAGGTCACAGATACGCAGTATTTT. The encoded protein is CASSLAGQVTDTQYF.

This clonotype was picked up a small number of times. V gene TRBV6-1 combines with J gene TRBJ2-1; D is possibly TRBD2 (5 bases). CDR1 and CDR2 from the germline V gene are MNHNS and SASEGT. Trimming removed 6 bases from V and 6 bases from J, with 12 bases in between. This CDR3 spans 13 amino acids. For the CDR3, the DNA is TGTGCCAGCAGATCCGGGGTAGCCAATGAGCAGTTCTTC. Its translation: CASRSGVANEQFF.

This clonotype showed up just a few times. J is TRBJ1-3 and V is TRBV3-1; D is undetermined. The CDR3 totals 14 residues. V lost 4 bases to trimming and J lost 4 bases, with 11 bases between them. CDR1 and CDR2 (germline): LGHDT, YNNKEL (reference sequence). The CDR3 coding sequence is TGTGCCAGCAGCCGGAAGTCGAAGGGAAACACCATATATTTT. Encoded protein: CASSRKSKGNTIYF.

This clonotype has a handful of counts. The chain recombines TRBV15 with TRBJ2-1; weak D call: TRBD2 (5 bases). The V gene lost 0 bases and the J gene lost 1 base, with 10 bases spanning the gap. This CDR3 has 16 amino acids. Germline assignment: CDR1 LNHNV and CDR2 YYDKDF (reference sequence). The CDR3 loop reads CATSRERAKSYNEQFF. In DNA, the CDR3 is TGTGCCACCAGCAGAGAGAGGGCTAAGTCCTACAATGAGCAGTTCTTC. The variable domain in full, with the rest retrieved from reference TRBV15 and TRBJ2-1, is DAMVIQNPRYQVTQFGKPVTLSCSQTLNHNVMYWYQQKSSQAPKLLFHYYDKDFNNEADTPDNFQSRRPNTSFCFLDIRSPGLGDTAMYLCATSRERAKSYNEQFFGPGTRLTVL.

Turning to this clonotype: An end of the junction differs from the germline gene, which may be a read error. The chain has TRBV7-2 and TRBJ2-7; TRBD1 matches 7 bases. Germline CDR1 SGHTA, CDR2 FQGNSA. CDR3 length: 15 residues. CDR3 in amino acids: CASRKAGTVSFEQYF. CDR3 coding DNA: TGTGCCAGCAGGAAAGCAGGGACAGTGTCCTTCGAGCAGTACTTC.

The table lists this clonotype with many counts. V is TRBV30 and J is TRBJ2-7, with 9 bases fitting TRBD1. Germline-derived CDR1 and CDR2 are GTSNPN and SVGIG (reference sequence). The CDR3 is 15 amino acids. V trimming: 0 bases; J trimming: 5 bases; junction bases outside the gene matches: 8. The CDR3 nucleotides are TGTGCCTGGAGTGTACAGCGGACAGGGGACCACGAGCAGTACTTC. It specifies CAWSVQRTGDHEQYF.

This clonotype has a handful of counts. The chain uses TRBV4-3 and TRBJ1-4; 9 positions match TRBD1. Germline V lookup: CDR1 LGHNA, CDR2 YSLEER. This CDR3 spans 15 amino acids. J gave up 8 bases and V 1 base, and 5 bases lay outside the gene matches. This CDR3 reads CASSQGGTGREKLFF. CDR3 coding DNA: TGCGCCAGCAGCCAAGGGGGGACAGGGCGGGAAAAACTGTTTTTT.

The chain joins TRBV18 to TRBJ2-4, with D possibly being TRBD2 (5 bases). The CDR3 is 13 residues long. Per germline, CDR1 KGHSH and CDR2 LQKENI. Trimming stripped 3 bases from V and 4 bases from J, with 7 bases between. DNA of the CDR3: TGTGCCAGCTCACCGGAGGTGAAAAACATTCAGTACTTC. Protein sequence: CASSPEVKNIQYF.

With regard to this clonotype: A read error may account for a junction end that differs from germline. V is TRBV3-1 and J is TRBJ2-1, with unresolved D. The CDR3 is made up of 13 amino acids. The germline CDR1 and CDR2 sequences are LGHDT and YNNKEL (reference sequence). Here the CDR3 reads CASSQDLSWTLAF. The CDR3, as DNA: TGTGCCAGCAGCCAAGATCTGAGTTGGACGCTTGCCTTC.